This T cell receptor (beta chain) was sequenced during a study of blood T cell repertoires in COVID-19. Study context: From T cells, B-cell-depleted T cells, or PBMCs came the material, which was cDNA or gDNA.

How the authors handled the data: It was from reference gene primer amplification that nucleated cell counts were estimated. Produced via immunoSEQ multiplex PCR; TCRdb's table is partial and in-frame only. V and J calls and clone size are as listed in that table; D and trimming were resolved from the DNA. This table holds 130,000 or so clones, approximately 84% found once. The CDR3 covers 15 residues. Germline V gives CDR1 GTSNPN, CDR2 SVGIG (reference sequence). Germline trimming cut 3 bases from V and 4 bases from J; bases unmatched to any gene: 5. The cohort comprised adults aged roughly 18 to 95 years residing in approximately 22 US areas. Participants' reported clinical history set cohort assignment.

Sequenced sample: PBMCs or T cells enriched from blood (not recorded which). The TCR comes from a woman between 50 and 59 years old with acute COVID-19. The chain couples TRBV30 to TRBJ2-1; TRBD2 agrees at 11 bases. CDR3 sequence reads: CAWSRGLAVYNEQFF. The CDR3, as DNA: TGTGCCTGGAGCCGGGGACTAGCGGTGTACAATGAGCAGTTCTTC. Full variable domain (rest looked up from reference TRBV30 and TRBJ2-1): SQTIHQWPATLVQPVGSPLSLECTVEGTSNPNLYWYRQAAGRGLQLLFYSVGIGQISSEVPQNLSASRPQDRQFILSSKKLLLSDSGFYLCAWSRGLAVYNEQFFGPGTRLTVL.